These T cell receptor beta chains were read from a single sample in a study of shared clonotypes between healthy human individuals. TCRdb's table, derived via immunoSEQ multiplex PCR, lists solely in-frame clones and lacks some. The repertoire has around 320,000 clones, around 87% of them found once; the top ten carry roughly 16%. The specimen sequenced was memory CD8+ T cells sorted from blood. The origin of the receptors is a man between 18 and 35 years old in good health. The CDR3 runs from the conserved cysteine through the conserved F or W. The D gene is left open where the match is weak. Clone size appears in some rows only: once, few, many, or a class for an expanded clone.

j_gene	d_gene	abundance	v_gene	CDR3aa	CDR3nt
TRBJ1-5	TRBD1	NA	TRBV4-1	CASSSGGGFQPQHF	TGCGCCAGCAGCTCAGGGGGGGGTTTCCAGCCCCAGCATTTT
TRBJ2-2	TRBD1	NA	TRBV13	CASGQGGNTGELFF	TGTGCCAGCGGACAGGGGGGTAACACCGGGGAGCTGTTTTTT
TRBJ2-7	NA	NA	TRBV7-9	CASSLYREWGLYEQYF	TGTGCCAGCAGCTTGTACAGGGAGTGGGGACTCTACGAGCAGTACTTC
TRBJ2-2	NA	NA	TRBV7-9	CASSGFGTTGELFF	TGTGCCAGCAGCGGATTTGGGACCACCGGGGAGCTGTTTTTT
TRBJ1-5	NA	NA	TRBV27	CASGYNQPQHF	TGTGCCAGCGGCTACAATCAGCCCCAGCATTTT
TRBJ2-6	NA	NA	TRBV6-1	CASRPGAGANVLTF	TGTGCCAGCCGTCCGGGTGCCGGGGCCAACGTCCTGACTTTC
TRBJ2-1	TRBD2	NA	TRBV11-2	CASSLGLAPSGNEQFF	TGTGCCAGCAGCTTGGGACTAGCCCCCTCGGGGAATGAGCAGTTCTTC
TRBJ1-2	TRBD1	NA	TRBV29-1	CSVVGTDYGYTF	TGCAGCGTGGTCGGGACAGACTATGGCTACACCTTC
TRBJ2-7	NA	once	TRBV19	CASSNRDSFYEQYF	TGTGCCAGTAGTAACCGGGACTCATTCTACGAGCAGTACTTC
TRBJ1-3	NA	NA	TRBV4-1	CASSQEPGLSGNTIYF	TGCGCCAGCAGCCAAGAGCCGGGGCTCTCTGGAAACACCATATATTTT
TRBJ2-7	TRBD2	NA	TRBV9	CASSQGLAGYEQYF	TGTGCCAGCAGCCAGGGACTAGCGGGTTACGAGCAGTACTTC
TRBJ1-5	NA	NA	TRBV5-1	CASSSIPRTDSNQPQHF	TGCGCCAGCAGCTCCATCCCTAGGACAGATAGCAATCAGCCCCAGCATTTT
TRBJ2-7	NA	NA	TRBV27	CASSLGGSSYEQYF	TGTGCCAGCAGTTTAGGAGGGAGCTCCTACGAGCAGTACTTC
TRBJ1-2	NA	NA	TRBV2	CASSDRGGGEGYTF	TGTGCCAGCAGTGATCGAGGCGGGGGCGAGGGCTACACCTTC
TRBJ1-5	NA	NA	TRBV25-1	CASSGGGGKPQPQHF	TGTGCCAGCAGTGGTGGAGGGGGGAAGCCTCAGCCCCAGCATTTT
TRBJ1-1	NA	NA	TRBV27	CASSFTGNTEAFF	TGTGCCAGCAGTTTTACAGGGAACACTGAAGCTTTCTTT
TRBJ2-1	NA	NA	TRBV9	CASSPDGGIYNEQFF	TGTGCCAGCAGCCCCGACGGGGGAATATACAATGAGCAGTTCTTC
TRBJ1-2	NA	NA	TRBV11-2	CASSLAEGVYYGYTF	TGTGCCAGCAGCTTAGCGGAGGGAGTTTACTATGGCTACACCTTC